These 15 T cell receptor beta chains came from one sample sequenced in a study of regulatory T cells in long-lasting Graves disease. CDR3-region Arm-PCR and iRepertoire HTBI primers produced the TCR beta libraries. Using its own MiXCR run on the multiplex PCR reads, TCRdb lists one record per CDR3 protein. The sample consists of around 230,000 distinct CDR3 sequences, approximately 20% of them appearing once. Time point reported: newly diagnosed GD, antithyroid drugs for less than 3 months. There was RNA extracted from PBMCs, and the TCR library was made from it. The specimen comprised peripheral blood mononuclear cells (PBMCs), sampled at new diagnosis, from a patient treated with antithyroid drugs. These receptors all stem from a female donor with Graves disease.

In this sample, this clonotype turned up many times. V and J are TRBV6-2 or TRBV6-3 and TRBJ2-1; a weak D match, TRBD1 (5 bases). Trimming removed 10 bases at V and 6 bases at J, with 13 bases between. This CDR3 has 12 amino acids. The germline V gene has CDR1 MNHEY and CDR2 SVGEGT. The CDR3 here is CATLPQGNEQFF. CDR3 DNA sequence: TGTGCCACCTTACCTCAGGGCAATGAGCAGTTCTTC.

In this sample, this clonotype turned up many times. V usage is TRBV6-9 and J usage is TRBJ1-1; tentative D call: TRBD1 (5 bases). There are 13 residues in the CDR3. Germline V gene sequence: CDR1 MNHGY, CDR2 SVAAGI. V shed 3 bases and J shed 3 bases, with 8 bases lying between them. The CDR3 here is CASSYRADTEAFF. In DNA form, the CDR3 reads TGTGCCAGCAGTTACAGGGCGGACACTGAAGCTTTCTTT.

Comment on this clonotype: This may be a read error, as it is one base from a much larger clone. The chain carries TRBV10-3 and TRBJ2-5; tentatively, D is TRBD2 (5 bases). This CDR3 spans 15 amino acids. Germline V lookup: CDR1 ENHRY, CDR2 SYGVKD. V was shortened by 10 bases and J by 2 bases, with 20 bases between the two germline ends. For the CDR3, the DNA is TGTGCCACTGCCCCACCCGGGATGGCTCAAGAGACCCAGTACTTC. Amino acid sequence: CATAPPGMAQETQYF.

The chain has TRBV11-2 and TRBJ2-7; tentatively, D is TRBD1 (5 bases). Germline assignment: CDR1 SGHAT and CDR2 FQNNGV. Trimming shortened V by 2 bases and J by 3 bases, and 14 bases separated the two germline ends. The CDR3 consists of 15 residues. The CDR3 nucleotides read TGTGCCAGCAGCTTAACGGTGGACAAATACTACGAGCAGTACTTC. Translating it yields CASSLTVDKYYEQYF. The entire variable domain, with the rest obtained from reference TRBV11-2 and TRBJ2-7, is as follows: EAGVAQSPRYKIIEKRQSVAFWCNPISGHATLYWYQQILGQGPKLLIQFQNNGVVDDSQLPKDRFSAERLKGVDSTLKIQPAKLEDSAVYLCASSLTVDKYYEQYFGPGTRLTVT.

This clonotype showed up just a few times. This sequence joins TRBV9 and TRBJ2-4; 10 bases map to TRBD2. CDR1 is SGDLS, CDR2 YYNGEE, per germline. The CDR3 is made up of 16 amino acids. V was clipped by 3 bases and J by 6 bases; unmatched bases: 9. The CDR3 region has the DNA TGTGCCAGCAGCGCCCGGACTAGCGGTCCCGGAAACATTCAGTACTTC. It specifies CASSARTSGPGNIQYF.

This clonotype was seen repeatedly, ten times or more. This chain links TRBV4-2 with TRBJ2-1; 7 positions match TRBD2. The length of the CDR3 is 16 residues. Trimming removed 0 bases from V and 7 bases from J; junction bases left unmatched: 9. Germline V gene sequence: CDR1 LGHNA, CDR2 YNFKEQ. The CDR3: CASSQDRWEGQNEQFF. Here the CDR3 DNA reads TGTGCCAGCAGCCAAGATAGGTGGGAGGGCCAGAATGAGCAGTTCTTC.

This clonotype was detected ten times or more. The chain has TRBV2 and TRBJ2-1, with 10 positions matching TRBD2. V shed 8 bases and J 4 bases; nucleotides not matched to a gene: 2. The CDR3 spans 13 residues. Germline lookup yields CDR1 SNHLY and CDR2 FYNNEI. CDR3 residues: CASQLAGYNEQFF. The CDR3 DNA reads as TGTGCCAGCCAACTAGCGGGATACAATGAGCAGTTCTTC.

In this sample, this clonotype turned up many times. The chain uses TRBV18 and TRBJ1-2, with D possibly TRBD1 on 6 matching bases. V was clipped by 3 bases and J by 0 bases, with 17 bases between them. In germline, CDR1 is KGHSH, CDR2 LQKENI. This CDR3 has 17 residues. The CDR3 region has the DNA TGTGCCAGCTCACCCGAGCCCCCCGGGACAACTAACTATGGCTACACCTTC. Its protein is CASSPEPPGTTNYGYTF.

With regard to this clonotype: A much more abundant neighbour one base away suggests this may be a read error. Lacking the conserved final phenylalanine or tryptophan, this CDR3 likely reflects a read error. The gene calls are TRBV20-1 and TRBJ2-5; 9 nucleotides agree with TRBD2. The CDR3 runs 15 residues. Germline-derived CDR1 and CDR2 are DFQATT and SNEGSKA (reference sequence). V was clipped by 2 bases and J by 5 bases; unmatched bases: 9. In DNA form, the CDR3 reads TGCAGTGCTAGAAACCCATTGGCGGGGGGGGAGACCCAGTACCTC. The encoded protein is CSARNPLAGGETQYL.

In this sample, this clonotype turned up many times. V and J are TRBV20-1 and TRBJ2-3; tentative D call: TRBD2 (6 bases). The CDR3 totals 13 residues. Germline V gene data show CDR1 as DFQATT and CDR2 as SNEGSKA (reference sequence). V was trimmed by 5 bases and J by 5 bases, leaving 14 bases between them. The CDR3 region has the DNA TGCAGTGCTTCATCCGGACTACTAGATACGCAGTATTTT. Protein sequence: CSASSGLLDTQYF.

This clonotype was counted ten times or more. V and J are TRBV6-2 or TRBV6-3 and TRBJ1-1; D is undetermined. CDR3 length equals 14 residues. The germline V and J ends were trimmed by 6 bases and 1 base, with 12 bases remaining between them. Germline V gene data show CDR1 as MNHEY and CDR2 as SVGEGT. Written as DNA, the CDR3 is TGTGCCAGCAGGAAACCGGCGGAGAACACTGAAGCTTTCTTT. It translates to CASRKPAENTEAFF.

The table lists this clonotype with many counts. In DNA, the CDR3 is TGTGCCAGCAGCCCTAAACTAGCCGGGTACAATGAGCAGTTCTTC. It specifies CASSPKLAGYNEQFF. The rearrangement joins TRBV3-1 to TRBJ2-1, with D possibly being TRBD2 (6 bases). CDR1 is LGHDT and CDR2 is YNNKEL in the germline V gene (reference sequence). Trimming pared 4 bases from V and 4 bases from J, leaving 14 bases between. The length of the CDR3 is 15 residues.

This clonotype has at least ten counts. The chain links TRBV5-1 to TRBJ2-7; D unclear. Looked up from germline, CDR1 is SGHRS and CDR2 is YFSETQ. The germline V and J ends were trimmed by 4 bases and 4 bases, with 18 bases remaining between them. The CDR3 is 15 residues long. CDR3 region: CASSPGGPTTYEQYF. The DNA of the CDR3 is TGCGCCAGCAGCCCCGGTGGCCCCACGACATACGAGCAGTACTTC.

This clonotype appeared a few times. The gene calls are TRBV9 and TRBJ2-4; 9 bases fit TRBD1. The CDR3 is made up of 14 amino acids. With 0 bases clipped from V and 7 bases from J, the junction kept 2 bases outside the gene matches. CDR1 SGDLS and CDR2 YYNGEE come from the germline V gene. The CDR3: CASSVGTGVNIQYF. The CDR3 nucleotides are TGTGCCAGCAGCGTAGGGACAGGGGTGAACATTCAGTACTTC.

The V gene is TRBV20-1, the J gene TRBJ2-5, with 9 bases aligning to TRBD2. The CDR3 consists of 16 residues. The V gene's germline CDR1 is DFQATT and CDR2 SNEGSKA (reference sequence). The junction had 14 bases not matched to a gene; V was cut back by 6 bases and J by 3 bases. The CDR3: CSAGPTASGTKETQYF. DNA of the CDR3: TGCAGTGCCGGACCTACGGCTAGCGGGACCAAAGAGACCCAGTACTTC.